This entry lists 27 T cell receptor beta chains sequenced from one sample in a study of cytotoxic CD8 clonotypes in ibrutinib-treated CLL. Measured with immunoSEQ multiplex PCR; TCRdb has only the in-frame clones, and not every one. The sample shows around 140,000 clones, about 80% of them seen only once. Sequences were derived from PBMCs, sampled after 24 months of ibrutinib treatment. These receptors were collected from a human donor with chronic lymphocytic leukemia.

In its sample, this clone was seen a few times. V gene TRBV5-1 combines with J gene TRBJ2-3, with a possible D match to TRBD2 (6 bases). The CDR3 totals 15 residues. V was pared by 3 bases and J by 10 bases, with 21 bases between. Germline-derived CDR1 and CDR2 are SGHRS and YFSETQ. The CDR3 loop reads CASSWGQGGGNSQYF. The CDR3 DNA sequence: TGCGCCAGCAGCTGGGGCCAGGGCGGCGGGAACTCGCAGTATTTT.

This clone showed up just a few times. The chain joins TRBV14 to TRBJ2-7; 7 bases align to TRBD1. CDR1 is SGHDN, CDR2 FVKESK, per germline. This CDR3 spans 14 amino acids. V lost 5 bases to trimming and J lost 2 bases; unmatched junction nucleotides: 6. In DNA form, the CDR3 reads TGTGCCAGCAGCAGACAGGGTCTGGCCTACGAGCAGTACTTC. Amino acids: CASSRQGLAYEQYF.

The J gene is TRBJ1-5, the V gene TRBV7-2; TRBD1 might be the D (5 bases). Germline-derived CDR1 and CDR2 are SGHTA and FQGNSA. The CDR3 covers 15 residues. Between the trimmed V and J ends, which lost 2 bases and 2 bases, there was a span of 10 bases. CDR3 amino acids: CASSLRDGGNQPQHF. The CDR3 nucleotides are TGTGCCAGCAGCTTAAGGGACGGGGGCAATCAGCCCCAGCATTTT.

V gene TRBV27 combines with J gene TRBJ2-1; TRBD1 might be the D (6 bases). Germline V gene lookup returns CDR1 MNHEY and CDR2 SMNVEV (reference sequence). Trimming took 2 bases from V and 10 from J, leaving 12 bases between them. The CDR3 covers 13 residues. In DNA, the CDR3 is TGTGCCAGCAGTTTAGCCTGGGGGCCCGAGCAGTTCTTC. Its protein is CASSLAWGPEQFF.

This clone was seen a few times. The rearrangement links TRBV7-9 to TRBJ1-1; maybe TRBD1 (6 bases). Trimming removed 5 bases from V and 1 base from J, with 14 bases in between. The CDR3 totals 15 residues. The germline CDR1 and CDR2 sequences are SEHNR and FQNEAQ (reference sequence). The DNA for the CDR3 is TGTGCCAGCAGCCCACCCCGGACAGCGAACACTGAAGCTTTCTTT. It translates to CASSPPRTANTEAFF.

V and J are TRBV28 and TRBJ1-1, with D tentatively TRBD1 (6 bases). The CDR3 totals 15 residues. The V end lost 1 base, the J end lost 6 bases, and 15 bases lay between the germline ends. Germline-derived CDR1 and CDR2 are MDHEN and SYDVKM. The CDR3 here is CASSLLGTPTPEAFF. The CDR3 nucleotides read TGTGCCAGCAGTTTATTAGGGACACCAACTCCTGAAGCTTTCTTT. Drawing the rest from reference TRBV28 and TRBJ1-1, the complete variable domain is DVKVTQSSRYLVKRTGEKVFLECVQDMDHENMFWYRQDPGLGLRLIYFSYDVKMKEKGDIPEGYSVSREKKERFSLILESASTNQTSMYLCASSLLGTPTPEAFFGQGTRLTVV.

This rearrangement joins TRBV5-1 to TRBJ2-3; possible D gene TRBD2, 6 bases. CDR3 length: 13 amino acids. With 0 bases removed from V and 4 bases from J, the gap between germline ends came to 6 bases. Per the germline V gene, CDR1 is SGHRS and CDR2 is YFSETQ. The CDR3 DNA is TGCGCCAGCAGCTTGGCTAGCGCAGATACGCAGTATTTT. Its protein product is CASSLASADTQYF.

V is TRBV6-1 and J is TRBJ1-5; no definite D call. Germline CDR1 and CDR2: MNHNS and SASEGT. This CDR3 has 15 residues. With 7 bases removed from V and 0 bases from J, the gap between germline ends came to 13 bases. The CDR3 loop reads CASTPLGHSNQPQHF. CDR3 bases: TGTGCCAGCACCCCCCTAGGGCATAGCAATCAGCCCCAGCATTTT.

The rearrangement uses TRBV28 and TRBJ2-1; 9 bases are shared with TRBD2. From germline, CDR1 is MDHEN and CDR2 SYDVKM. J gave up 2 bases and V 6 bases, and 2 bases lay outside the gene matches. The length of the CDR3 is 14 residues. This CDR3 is CASRAGGAYNEQFF. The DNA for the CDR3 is TGTGCCAGCAGGGCGGGAGGGGCCTACAATGAGCAGTTCTTC.

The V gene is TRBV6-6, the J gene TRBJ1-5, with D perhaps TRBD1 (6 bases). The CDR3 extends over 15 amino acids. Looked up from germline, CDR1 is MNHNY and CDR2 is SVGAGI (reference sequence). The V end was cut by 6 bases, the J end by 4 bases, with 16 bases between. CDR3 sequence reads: CASSRPGDGNQPQHF. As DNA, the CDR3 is TGTGCCAGCAGCCGCCCAGGGGATGGAAATCAGCCCCAGCATTTT.

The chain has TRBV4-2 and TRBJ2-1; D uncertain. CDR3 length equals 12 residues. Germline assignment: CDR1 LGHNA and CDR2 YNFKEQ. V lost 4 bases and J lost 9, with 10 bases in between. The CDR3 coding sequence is TGTGCCAGCAGCCCCATCGGTGTTGAGCAGTTCTTC. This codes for CASSPIGVEQFF.

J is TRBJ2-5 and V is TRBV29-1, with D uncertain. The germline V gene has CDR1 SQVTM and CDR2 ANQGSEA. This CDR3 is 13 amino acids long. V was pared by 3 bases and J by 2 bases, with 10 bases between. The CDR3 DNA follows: TGCAGCGTTGATCGGCAGTTACAAGAGACCCAGTACTTC. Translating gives CSVDRQLQETQYF.

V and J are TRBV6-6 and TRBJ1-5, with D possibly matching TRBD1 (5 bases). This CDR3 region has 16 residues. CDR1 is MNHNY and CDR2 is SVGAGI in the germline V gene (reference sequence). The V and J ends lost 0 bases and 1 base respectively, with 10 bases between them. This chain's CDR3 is CASSYSAGVSNQPQHF. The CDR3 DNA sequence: TGTGCCAGCAGTTACTCGGCGGGGGTGAGCAATCAGCCCCAGCATTTT.

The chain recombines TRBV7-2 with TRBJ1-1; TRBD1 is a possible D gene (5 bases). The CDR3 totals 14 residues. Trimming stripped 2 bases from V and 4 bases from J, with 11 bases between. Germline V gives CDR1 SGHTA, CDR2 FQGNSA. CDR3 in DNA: TGTGCCAGCAGCTTATTCCAGGGCATCACTGAAGCTTTCTTT. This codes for CASSLFQGITEAFF.

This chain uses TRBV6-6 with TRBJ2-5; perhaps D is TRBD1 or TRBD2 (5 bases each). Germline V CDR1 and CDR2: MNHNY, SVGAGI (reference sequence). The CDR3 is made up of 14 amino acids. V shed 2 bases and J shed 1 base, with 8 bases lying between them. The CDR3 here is CASSYGGPQETQYF. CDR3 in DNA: TGTGCCAGCAGTTACGGGGGACCCCAAGAGACCCAGTACTTC.

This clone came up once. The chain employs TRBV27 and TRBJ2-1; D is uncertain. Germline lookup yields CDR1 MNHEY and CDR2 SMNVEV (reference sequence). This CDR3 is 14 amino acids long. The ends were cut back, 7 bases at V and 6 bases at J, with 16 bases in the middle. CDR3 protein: CASTRTPPGNEQFF. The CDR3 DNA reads TGTGCCAGCACCAGAACTCCCCCTGGCAATGAGCAGTTCTTC.

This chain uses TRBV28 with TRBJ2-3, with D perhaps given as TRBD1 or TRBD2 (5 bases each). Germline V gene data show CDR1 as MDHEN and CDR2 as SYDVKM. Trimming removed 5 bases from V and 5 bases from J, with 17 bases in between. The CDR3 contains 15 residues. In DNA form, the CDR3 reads TGTGCCAGCAGTCCTCCGGGGCCTCGGGGAGATACGCAGTATTTT. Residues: CASSPPGPRGDTQYF. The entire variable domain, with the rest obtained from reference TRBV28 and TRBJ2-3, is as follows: DVKVTQSSRYLVKRTGEKVFLECVQDMDHENMFWYRQDPGLGLRLIYFSYDVKMKEKGDIPEGYSVSREKKERFSLILESASTNQTSMYLCASSPPGPRGDTQYFGPGTRLTVL.

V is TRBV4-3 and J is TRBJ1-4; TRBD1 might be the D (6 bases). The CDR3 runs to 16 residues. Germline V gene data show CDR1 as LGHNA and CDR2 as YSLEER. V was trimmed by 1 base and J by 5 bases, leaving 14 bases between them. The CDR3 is CASSQGVSRGNEKLFF. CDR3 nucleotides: TGCGCCAGCAGCCAAGGAGTCAGCAGGGGAAATGAAAAACTGTTTTTT.

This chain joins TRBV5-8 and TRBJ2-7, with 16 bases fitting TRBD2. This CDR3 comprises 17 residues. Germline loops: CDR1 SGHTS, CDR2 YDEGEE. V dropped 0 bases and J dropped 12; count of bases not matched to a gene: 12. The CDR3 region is CASSLGASPGLAGGSYF. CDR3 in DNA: TGTGCCAGCAGCTTGGGAGCATCCCCGGGACTAGCGGGAGGGTCGTACTTC.

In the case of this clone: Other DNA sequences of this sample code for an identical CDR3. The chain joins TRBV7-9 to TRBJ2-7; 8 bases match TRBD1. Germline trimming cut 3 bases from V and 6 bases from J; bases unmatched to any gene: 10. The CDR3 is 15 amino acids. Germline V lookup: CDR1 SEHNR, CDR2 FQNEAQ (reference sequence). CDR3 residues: CASSFGGGRGREQYF. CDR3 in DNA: TGTGCCAGCAGCTTTGGTGGGGGCAGGGGGCGCGAGCAGTACTTC.

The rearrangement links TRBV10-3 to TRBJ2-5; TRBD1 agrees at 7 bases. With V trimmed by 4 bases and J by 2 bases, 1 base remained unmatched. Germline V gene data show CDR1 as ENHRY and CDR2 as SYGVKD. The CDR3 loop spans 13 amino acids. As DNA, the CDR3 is TGTGCCATCAGTGCCAGGGGGCAAGAGACCCAGTACTTC. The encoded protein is CAISARGQETQYF.

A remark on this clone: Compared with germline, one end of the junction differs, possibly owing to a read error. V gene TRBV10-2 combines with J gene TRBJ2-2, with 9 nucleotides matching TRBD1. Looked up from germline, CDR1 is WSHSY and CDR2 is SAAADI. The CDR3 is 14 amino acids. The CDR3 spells CAGRQGANTGELFF. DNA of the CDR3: TGCGCCGGCAGACAGGGGGCGAACACCGGGGAGCTGTTTTTT.

The CDR3 nucleotides read TGTGCCAGCAGCCAAGGGGGCAGCTTGGGCTACACCTTC. The encoded protein is CASSQGGSLGYTF. The chain is built from TRBV14 and TRBJ1-2; D might be TRBD1 (5 bases). This CDR3 comprises 13 residues. V lost 1 base and J 8 bases, leaving 11 bases between the germline ends. CDR1 is SGHDN, CDR2 FVKESK, per germline.

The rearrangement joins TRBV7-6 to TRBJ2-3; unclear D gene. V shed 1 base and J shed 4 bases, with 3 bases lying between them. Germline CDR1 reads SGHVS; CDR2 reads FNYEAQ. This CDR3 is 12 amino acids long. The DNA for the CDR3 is TGTGCCAGCAGCTTAGTGGCAGATACGCAGTATTTT. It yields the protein CASSLVADTQYF.

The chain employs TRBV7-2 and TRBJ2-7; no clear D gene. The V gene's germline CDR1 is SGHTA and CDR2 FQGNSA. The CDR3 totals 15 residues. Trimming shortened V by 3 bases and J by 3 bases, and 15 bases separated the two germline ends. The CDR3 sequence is CASSLSGTTFYEQYF. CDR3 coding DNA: TGTGCCAGCAGCTTGTCAGGCACCACCTTCTACGAGCAGTACTTC.

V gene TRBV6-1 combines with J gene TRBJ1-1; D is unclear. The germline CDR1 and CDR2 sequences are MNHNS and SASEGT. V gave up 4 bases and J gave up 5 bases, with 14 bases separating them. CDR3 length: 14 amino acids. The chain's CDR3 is CASSGLRVGTEAFF. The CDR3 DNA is TGTGCCAGCAGTGGACTCCGGGTGGGGACTGAAGCTTTCTTT.

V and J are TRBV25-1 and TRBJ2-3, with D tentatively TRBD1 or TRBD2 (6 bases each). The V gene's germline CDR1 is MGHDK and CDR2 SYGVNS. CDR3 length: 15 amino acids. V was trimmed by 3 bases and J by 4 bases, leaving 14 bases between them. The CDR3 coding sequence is TGTGCCAGCAGTGATGGGGGCGGGACGGCAGATACGCAGTATTTT. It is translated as CASSDGGGTADTQYF.